This is a list of T cell receptor beta chains from one sample in a study of naive and memory T cell subsets. TCRdb re-called the UMI-ligation and nested PCR reads with MiXCR, one entry per CDR3 protein. The sample includes under 150,000 distinct CDR3 sequences, about a fifth of them seen just once. Sample: naive CD8+ T cells from blood. The receptors were gathered from a human donor in good health. Each CDR3 is given with its conserved first and last residue. A D gene is named only where the DNA matches it firmly. For some rows the clone size is stated as once, few or many, or as a class when expanded; others skip it.

J gene	V gene	clone size	D gene	CDR3 protein	CDR3 DNA
TRBJ2-7	TRBV6-1	.	.	CASSPLPGTYEQYF	TGTGCCAGCTCGCCCCTCCCCGGGACGTACGAGCAGTACTTC
TRBJ2-3	TRBV7-9	few	TRBD2	CASSQAGAATDTQYF	TGTGCCAGCAGCCAAGCGGGGGCGGCCACAGATACGCAGTATTTT
TRBJ2-1	TRBV6-2/TRBV6-3	.	TRBD2	CASILKPGTSGGRSYNEQFF	TGTGCCAGCATTCTAAAACCCGGGACTAGCGGGGGCCGCTCCTACAATGAGCAGTTCTTC
TRBJ2-2	TRBV29-1	.	TRBD1	CSVRGTGGIDTGELFF	TGCAGCGTTCGCGGGACAGGGGGCATAGACACCGGGGAGCTGTTTTTT
TRBJ2-7	TRBV9	.	TRBD2	CASTTGGDSAYEQYF	TGTGCCAGCACCACGGGGGGGGACTCTGCCTACGAGCAGTACTTC
TRBJ2-2	TRBV28	.	.	CASSPPDAGELFF	TGTGCCAGCAGTCCCCCTGACGCCGGGGAGCTGTTTTTT
TRBJ2-2	TRBV12-3/TRBV12-4	.	.	CASSSFKSGELFF	TGTGCCAGCAGTTCCTTCAAGTCCGGGGAGCTGTTTTTT
TRBJ2-7	TRBV5-1	.	TRBD2	CASRGSGNPEQYF	TGCGCCAGCAGAGGTAGCGGGAATCCCGAGCAGTACTTC
TRBJ2-7	TRBV15	.	.	CATSVGSPYEQYF	TGTGCCACCTCCGTGGGGAGTCCCTACGAGCAGTACTTC
TRBJ2-7	TRBV7-9	few	.	CASSWGGRGSAFEQYF	TGTGCCAGCAGCTGGGGGGGCCGCGGGAGTGCTTTCGAGCAGTACTTC
TRBJ1-1	TRBV24-1	few	.	CATSDPYTAEAFF	TGTGCCACCAGTGATCCCTATACAGCTGAAGCTTTCTTT
TRBJ2-5	TRBV29-1	many	TRBD1	CSARGQGETQYF	TGCAGCGCCAGGGGGCAGGGGGAGACCCAGTACTTC
TRBJ2-3	TRBV6-5	few	.	CASSSPQKRGIADTQYF	TGTGCCAGCAGTTCCCCCCAGAAGAGGGGAATAGCAGATACGCAGTATTTT
TRBJ1-3	TRBV21-1	.	.	CASNPDARNSGNTIYF	TGTGCCAGCAACCCCGACGCAAGGAACTCTGGAAACACCATATATTTT
TRBJ2-7	TRBV20-1	few	TRBD2	CSGPRASGVYEQYF	TGCAGTGGACCCCGGGCTAGCGGAGTCTACGAGCAGTACTTC